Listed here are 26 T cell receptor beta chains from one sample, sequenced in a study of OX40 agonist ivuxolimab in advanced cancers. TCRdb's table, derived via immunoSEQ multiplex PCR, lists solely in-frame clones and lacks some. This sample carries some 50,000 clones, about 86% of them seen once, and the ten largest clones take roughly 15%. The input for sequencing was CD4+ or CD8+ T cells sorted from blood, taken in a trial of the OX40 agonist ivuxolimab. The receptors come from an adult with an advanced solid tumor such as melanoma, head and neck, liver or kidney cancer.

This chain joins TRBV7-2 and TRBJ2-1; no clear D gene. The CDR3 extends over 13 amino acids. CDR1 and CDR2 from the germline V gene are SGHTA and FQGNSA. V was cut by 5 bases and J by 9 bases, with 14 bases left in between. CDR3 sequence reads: CASSVGQLGEQFF. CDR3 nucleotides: TGTGCCAGCAGCGTCGGCCAGTTAGGTGAGCAGTTCTTC. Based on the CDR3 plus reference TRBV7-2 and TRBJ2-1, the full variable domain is GAGVSQSPSNKVTEKGKDVELRCDPISGHTALYWYRQSLGQGLEFLIYFQGNSAPDKSGLPSDRFSAERTGGSVSTLTIQRTQQEDSAVYLCASSVGQLGEQFFGPGTRLTVL.

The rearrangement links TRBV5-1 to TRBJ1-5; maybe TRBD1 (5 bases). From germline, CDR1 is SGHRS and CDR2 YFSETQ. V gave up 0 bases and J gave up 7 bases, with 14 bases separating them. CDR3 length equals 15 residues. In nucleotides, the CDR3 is TGCGCCAGCAGCTTGGACGAGGGGATCAACCAGCCCCAGCATTTT. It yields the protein CASSLDEGINQPQHF.

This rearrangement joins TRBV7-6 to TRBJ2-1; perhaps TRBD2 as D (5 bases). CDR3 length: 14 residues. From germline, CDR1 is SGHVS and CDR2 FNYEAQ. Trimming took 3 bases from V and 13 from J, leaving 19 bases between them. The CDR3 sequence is CASSLGWESASQFF. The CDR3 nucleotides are TGTGCCAGCAGCTTGGGCTGGGAGTCCGCGTCTCAGTTCTTC.

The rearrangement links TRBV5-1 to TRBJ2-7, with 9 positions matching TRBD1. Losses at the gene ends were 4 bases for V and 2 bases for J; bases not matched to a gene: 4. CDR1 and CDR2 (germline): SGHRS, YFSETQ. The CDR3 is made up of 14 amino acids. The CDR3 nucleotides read TGCGCCAGCAGCGGGGGACAGGGCCCCTACGAGCAGTACTTC. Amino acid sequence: CASSGGQGPYEQYF. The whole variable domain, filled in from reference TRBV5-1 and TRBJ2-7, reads KAGVTQTPRYLIKTRGQQVTLSCSPISGHRSVSWYQQTPGQGLQFLFEYFSETQRNKGNFPGRFSGRQFSNSRSEMNVSTLELGDSALYLCASSGGQGPYEQYFGPGTRLTVT.

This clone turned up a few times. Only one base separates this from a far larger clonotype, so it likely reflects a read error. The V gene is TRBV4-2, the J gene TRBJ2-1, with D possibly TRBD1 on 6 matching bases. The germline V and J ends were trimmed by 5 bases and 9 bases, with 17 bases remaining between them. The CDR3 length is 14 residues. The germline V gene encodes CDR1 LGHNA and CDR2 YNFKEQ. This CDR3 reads CASSTRQEGAEQFF. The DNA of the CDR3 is TGTGCCAGCAGCACCCGACAGGAAGGGGCTGAGCAGTTCTTC.

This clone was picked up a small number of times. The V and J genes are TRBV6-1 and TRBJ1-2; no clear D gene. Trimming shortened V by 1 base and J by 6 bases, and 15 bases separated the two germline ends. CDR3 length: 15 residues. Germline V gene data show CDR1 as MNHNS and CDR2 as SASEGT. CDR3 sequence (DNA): TGTGCCAGCAGTGAAGATAAGGGATGGGGAGATGGCTACACCTTC. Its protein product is CASSEDKGWGDGYTF.

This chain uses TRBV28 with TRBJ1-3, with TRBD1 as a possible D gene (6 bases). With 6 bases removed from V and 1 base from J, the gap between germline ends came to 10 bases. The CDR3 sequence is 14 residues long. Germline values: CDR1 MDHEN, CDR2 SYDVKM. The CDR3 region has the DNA TGTGCCAGCAGCCAGGGACAATCTGGAAACACCATATATTTT. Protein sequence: CASSQGQSGNTIYF. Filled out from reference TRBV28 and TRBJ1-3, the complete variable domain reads DVKVTQSSRYLVKRTGEKVFLECVQDMDHENMFWYRQDPGLGLRLIYFSYDVKMKEKGDIPEGYSVSREKKERFSLILESASTNQTSMYLCASSQGQSGNTIYFGEGSWLTVV.

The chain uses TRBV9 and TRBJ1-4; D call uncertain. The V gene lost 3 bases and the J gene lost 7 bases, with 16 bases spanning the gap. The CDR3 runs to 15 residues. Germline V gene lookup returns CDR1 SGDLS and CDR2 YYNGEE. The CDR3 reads CASSAIQDFSEKLFF. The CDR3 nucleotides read TGTGCCAGCAGCGCGATTCAGGACTTTTCTGAAAAACTGTTTTTT.

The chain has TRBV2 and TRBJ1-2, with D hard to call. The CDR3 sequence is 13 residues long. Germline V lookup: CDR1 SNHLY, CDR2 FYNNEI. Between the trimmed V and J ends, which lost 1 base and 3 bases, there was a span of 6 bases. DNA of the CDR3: TGTGCCAGCAGTGAAGTAGGGCACTATGGCTACACCTTC. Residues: CASSEVGHYGYTF.

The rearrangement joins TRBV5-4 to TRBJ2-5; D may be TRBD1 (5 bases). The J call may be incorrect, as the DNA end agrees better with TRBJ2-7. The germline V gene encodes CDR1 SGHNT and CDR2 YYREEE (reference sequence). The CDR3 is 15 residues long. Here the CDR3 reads CASSLDLGRAHEQYF. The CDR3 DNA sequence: TGTGCCAGCAGCTTGGATTTGGGCAGGGCCCACGAGCAGTACTTC.

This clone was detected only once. The CDR3, as DNA: TGTGCCAGCAGCTCGGGACCCCGGGGCTACAATGAGCAGTTCTTC. It encodes CASSSGPRGYNEQFF. This rearrangement joins TRBV7-9 to TRBJ2-1; D could derive from TRBD1 or TRBD2 (5 bases each). Germline V gene lookup returns CDR1 SEHNR and CDR2 FQNEAQ (reference sequence). There are 15 residues in the CDR3. Trimming took off 4 bases at V and 3 bases at J, with 13 bases between the two ends.

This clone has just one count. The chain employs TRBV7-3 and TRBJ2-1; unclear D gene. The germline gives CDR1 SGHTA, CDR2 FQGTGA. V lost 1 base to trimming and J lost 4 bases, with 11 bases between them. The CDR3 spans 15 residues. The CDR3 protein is CASSLNSGRYNEQFF. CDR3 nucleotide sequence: TGTGCCAGCAGCTTAAACTCGGGCAGGTACAATGAGCAGTTCTTC.

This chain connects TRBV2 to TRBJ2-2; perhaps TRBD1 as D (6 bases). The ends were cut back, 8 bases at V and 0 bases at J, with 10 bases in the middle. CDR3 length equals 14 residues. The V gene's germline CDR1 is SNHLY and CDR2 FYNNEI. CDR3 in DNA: TGTGCCAGCGCCGGGACACCGAACACCGGGGAGCTGTTTTTT. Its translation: CASAGTPNTGELFF.

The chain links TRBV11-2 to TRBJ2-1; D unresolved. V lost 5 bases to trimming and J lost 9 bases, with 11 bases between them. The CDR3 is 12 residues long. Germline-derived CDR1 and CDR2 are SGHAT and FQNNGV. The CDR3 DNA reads TGTGCCAGCAGCGACCTGGCGGTTGAGCAGTTCTTC. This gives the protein CASSDLAVEQFF.

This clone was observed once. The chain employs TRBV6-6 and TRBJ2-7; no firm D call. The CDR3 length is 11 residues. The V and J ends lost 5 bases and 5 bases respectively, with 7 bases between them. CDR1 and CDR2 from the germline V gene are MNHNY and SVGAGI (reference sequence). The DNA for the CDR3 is TGTGCCAGCAGTCCTGATCACGAGCAGTACTTC. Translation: CASSPDHEQYF.

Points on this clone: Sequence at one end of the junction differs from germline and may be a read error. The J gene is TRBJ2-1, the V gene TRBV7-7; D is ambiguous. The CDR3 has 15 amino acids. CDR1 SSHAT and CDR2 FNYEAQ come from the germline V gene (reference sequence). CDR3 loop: CASSRSSGRLNEQFF. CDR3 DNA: TGTGCTAGCAGCCGCTCGAGTGGACGGCTCAATGAGCAGTTCTTC. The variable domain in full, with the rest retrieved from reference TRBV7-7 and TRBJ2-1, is GAGVSQSPRYKVTKRGQDVTLRCDPISSHATLYWYQQALGQGPEFLTYFNYEAQPDKSGLPSDRFSAERPEGSISTLTIQRTEQRDSAMYRCASSRSSGRLNEQFFGPGTRLTVL.

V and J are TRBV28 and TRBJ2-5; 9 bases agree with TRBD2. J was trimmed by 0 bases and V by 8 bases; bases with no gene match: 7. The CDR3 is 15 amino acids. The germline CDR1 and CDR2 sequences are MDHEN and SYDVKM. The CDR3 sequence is CASRRTSANQETQYF. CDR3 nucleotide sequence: TGTGCCAGCCGCCGGACTAGCGCCAACCAAGAGACCCAGTACTTC.

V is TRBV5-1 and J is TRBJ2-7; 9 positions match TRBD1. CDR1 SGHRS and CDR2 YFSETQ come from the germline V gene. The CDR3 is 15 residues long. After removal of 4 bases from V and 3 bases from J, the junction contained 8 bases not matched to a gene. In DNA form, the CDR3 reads TGCGCCAGCAGCCCGGACGGGACAGGGCTCTACGAGCAGTACTTC. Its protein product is CASSPDGTGLYEQYF.

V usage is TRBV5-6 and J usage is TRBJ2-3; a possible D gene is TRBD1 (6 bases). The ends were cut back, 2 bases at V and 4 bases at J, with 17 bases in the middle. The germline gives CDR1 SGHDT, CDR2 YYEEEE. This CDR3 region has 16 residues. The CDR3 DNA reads TGTGCCAGCAGCTTAACTCCGGGTCCAGGGGCAGATACGCAGTATTTT. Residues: CASSLTPGPGADTQYF. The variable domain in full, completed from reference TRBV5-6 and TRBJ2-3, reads DAGVTQSPTHLIKTRGQQVTLRCSPKSGHDTVSWYQQALGQGPQFIFQYYEEEERQRGNFPDRFSGHQFPNYSSELNVNALLLGDSALYLCASSLTPGPGADTQYFGPGTRLTVL.

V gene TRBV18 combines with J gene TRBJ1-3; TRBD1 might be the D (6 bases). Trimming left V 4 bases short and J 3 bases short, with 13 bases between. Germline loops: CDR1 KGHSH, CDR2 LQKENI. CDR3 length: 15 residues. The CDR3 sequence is CASSRETGSGNTIYF. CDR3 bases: TGTGCCAGCTCACGAGAAACAGGGAGTGGAAACACCATATATTTT.

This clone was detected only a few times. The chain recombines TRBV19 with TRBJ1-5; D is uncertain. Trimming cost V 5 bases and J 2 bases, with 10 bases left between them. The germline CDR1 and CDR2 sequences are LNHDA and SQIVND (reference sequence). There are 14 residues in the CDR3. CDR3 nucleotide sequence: TGTGCCAGTAGTCTGAGGACTCGCAATCAGCCCCAGCATTTT. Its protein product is CASSLRTRNQPQHF.

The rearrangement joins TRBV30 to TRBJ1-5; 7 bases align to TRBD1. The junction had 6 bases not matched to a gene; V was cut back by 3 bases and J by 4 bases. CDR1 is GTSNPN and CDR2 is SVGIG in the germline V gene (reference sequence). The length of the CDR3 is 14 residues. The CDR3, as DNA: TGTGCCTGGAGCAGGACAGGAGGGAATCAGCCCCAGCATTTT. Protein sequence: CAWSRTGGNQPQHF.

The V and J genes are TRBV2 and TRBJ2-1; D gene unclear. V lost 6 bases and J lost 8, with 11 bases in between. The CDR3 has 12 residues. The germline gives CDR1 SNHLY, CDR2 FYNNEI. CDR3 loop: CASSGLWDEQFF. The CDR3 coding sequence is TGTGCCAGCAGCGGATTATGGGATGAGCAGTTCTTC.

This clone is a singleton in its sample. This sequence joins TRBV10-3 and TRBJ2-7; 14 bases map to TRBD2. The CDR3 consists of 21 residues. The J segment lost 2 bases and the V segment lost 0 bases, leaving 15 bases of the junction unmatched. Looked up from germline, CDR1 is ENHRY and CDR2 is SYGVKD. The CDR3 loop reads CAISESLGGRPGLAGAYEQYF. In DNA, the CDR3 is TGTGCCATCAGTGAGTCACTTGGAGGACGACCGGGACTAGCGGGGGCCTACGAGCAGTACTTC.

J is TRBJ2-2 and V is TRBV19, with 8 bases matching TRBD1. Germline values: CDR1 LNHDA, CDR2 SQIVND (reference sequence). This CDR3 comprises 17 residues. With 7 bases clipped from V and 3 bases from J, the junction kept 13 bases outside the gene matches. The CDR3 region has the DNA TGTGCCAGTACCCATCCCGGCAGGGGGCCCGACACCGGGGAGCTGTTTTTT. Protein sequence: CASTHPGRGPDTGELFF.

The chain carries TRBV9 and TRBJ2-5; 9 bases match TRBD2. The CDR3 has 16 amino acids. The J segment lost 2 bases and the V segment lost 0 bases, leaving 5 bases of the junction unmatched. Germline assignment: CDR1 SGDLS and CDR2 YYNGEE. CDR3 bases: TGTGCCAGCAGCGTAGGATGGCGGGAGGGGCAAGAGACCCAGTACTTC. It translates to CASSVGWREGQETQYF.